This T cell receptor (beta chain) was sequenced in a study of T-cell memory formation after mild COVID-19. TCRdb re-called the 5' RACE reads with MiXCR, one entry per CDR3 protein. The sample shows 150,000 to 200,000 distinct CDR3 sequences, more than 14% of them seen only once. Between the trimmed V and J ends, which lost 4 bases and 7 bases, there was a span of 8 bases. The length of the CDR3 is 12 residues. Germline V gives CDR1 SGHDN, CDR2 FVKESK. V gene TRBV14 combines with J gene TRBJ2-1; D not resolved. Sequenced sample: PBMCs or a T cell subset sorted from them (not recorded which). The TCR sequence derives from an adult woman who had mild COVID-19 (a few samples of this study predate the infection). Cell type and time point are not known. The CDR3 here is CASSPTRNEQFF. The CDR3 bases are TGTGCCAGCAGCCCAACGCGTAATGAGCAGTTCTTC.